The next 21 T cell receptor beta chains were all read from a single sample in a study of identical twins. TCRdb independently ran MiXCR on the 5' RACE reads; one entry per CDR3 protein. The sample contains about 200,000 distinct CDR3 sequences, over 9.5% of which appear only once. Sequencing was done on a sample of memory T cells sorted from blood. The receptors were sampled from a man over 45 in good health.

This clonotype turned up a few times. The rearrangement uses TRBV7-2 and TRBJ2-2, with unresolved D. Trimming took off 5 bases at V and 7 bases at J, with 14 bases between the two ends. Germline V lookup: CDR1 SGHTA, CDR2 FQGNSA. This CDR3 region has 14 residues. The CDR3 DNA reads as TGTGCCAGCAGCGACTCCTTCGGTGGCGGGGAGCTGTTTTTT. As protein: CASSDSFGGGELFF.

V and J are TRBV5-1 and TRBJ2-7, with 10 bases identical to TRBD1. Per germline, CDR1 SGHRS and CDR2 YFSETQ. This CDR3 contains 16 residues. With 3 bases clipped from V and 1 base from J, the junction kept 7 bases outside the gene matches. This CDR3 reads CASSSYPGQGSYEQYF. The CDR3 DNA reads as TGCGCCAGCAGCTCTTATCCGGGACAGGGGTCCTACGAGCAGTACTTC.

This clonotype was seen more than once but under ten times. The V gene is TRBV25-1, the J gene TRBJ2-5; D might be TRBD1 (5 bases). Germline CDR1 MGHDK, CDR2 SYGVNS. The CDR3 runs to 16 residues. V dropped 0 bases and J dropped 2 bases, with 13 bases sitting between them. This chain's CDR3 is CASSEYGAAVQETQYF. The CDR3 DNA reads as TGTGCCAGCAGTGAATATGGGGCAGCCGTTCAAGAGACCCAGTACTTC.

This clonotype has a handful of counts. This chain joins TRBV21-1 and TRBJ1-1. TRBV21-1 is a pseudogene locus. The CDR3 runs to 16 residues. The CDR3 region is CASSRRQLPRNTEAFF. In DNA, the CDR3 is TGTGCCAGCAGCAGAAGACAATTACCTCGGAACACTGAAGCTTTCTTT.

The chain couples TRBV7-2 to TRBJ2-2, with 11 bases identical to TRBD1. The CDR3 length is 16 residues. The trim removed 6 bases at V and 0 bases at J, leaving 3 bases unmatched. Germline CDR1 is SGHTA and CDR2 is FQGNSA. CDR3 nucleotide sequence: TGTGCCAGCAGGTGGGGACAGGGGGCGAACACCGGGGAGCTGTTTTTT. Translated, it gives CASRWGQGANTGELFF. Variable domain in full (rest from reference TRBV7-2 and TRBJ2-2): GAGVSQSPSNKVTEKGKDVELRCDPISGHTALYWYRQSLGQGLEFLIYFQGNSAPDKSGLPSDRFSAERTGGSVSTLTIQRTQQEDSAVYLCASRWGQGANTGELFFGEGSRLTVL.

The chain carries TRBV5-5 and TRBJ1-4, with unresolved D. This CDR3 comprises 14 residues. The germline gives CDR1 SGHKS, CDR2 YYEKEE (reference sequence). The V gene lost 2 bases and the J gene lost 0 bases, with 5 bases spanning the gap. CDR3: CASSFLTTNEKLFF. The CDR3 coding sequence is TGTGCCAGCAGCTTTCTAACAACTAATGAAAAACTGTTTTTT.

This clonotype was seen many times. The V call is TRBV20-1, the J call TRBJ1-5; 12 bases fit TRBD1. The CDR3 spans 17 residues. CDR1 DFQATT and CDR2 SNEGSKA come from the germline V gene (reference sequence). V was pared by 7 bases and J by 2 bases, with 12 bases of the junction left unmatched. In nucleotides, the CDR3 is TGCAGTGTCAATTCCGGGACAGGGGGCTCCCGCAATCAGCCCCAGCATTTT. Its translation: CSVNSGTGGSRNQPQHF.

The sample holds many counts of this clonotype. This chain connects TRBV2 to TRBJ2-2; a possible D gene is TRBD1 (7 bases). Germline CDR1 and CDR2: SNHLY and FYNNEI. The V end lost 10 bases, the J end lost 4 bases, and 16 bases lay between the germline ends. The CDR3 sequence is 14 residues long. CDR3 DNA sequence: TGTGCCACCGGAGGGGGCTCTGGCACCGGGGAGCTGTTTTTT. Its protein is CATGGGSGTGELFF.

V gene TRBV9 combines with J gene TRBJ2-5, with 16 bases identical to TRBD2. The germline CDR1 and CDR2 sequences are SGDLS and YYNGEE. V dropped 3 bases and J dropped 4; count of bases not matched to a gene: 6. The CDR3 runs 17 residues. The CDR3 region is CASSDGTSGGAGETQYF. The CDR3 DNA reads TGTGCCAGCAGCGATGGGACTAGCGGGGGGGCTGGAGAGACCCAGTACTTC.

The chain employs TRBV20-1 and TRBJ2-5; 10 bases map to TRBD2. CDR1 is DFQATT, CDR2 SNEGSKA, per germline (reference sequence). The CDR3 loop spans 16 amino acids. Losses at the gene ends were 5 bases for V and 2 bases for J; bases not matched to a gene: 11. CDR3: CSAYASGGNLQETQYF. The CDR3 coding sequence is TGCAGTGCTTACGCTAGCGGGGGTAACCTACAAGAGACCCAGTACTTC.

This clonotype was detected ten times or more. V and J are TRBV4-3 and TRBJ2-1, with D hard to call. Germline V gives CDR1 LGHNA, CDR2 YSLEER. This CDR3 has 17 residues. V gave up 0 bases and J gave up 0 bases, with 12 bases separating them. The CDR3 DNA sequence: TGCGCCAGCAGCCAAGAGCCCCGGACCAGCTCCTACAATGAGCAGTTCTTC. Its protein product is CASSQEPRTSSYNEQFF.

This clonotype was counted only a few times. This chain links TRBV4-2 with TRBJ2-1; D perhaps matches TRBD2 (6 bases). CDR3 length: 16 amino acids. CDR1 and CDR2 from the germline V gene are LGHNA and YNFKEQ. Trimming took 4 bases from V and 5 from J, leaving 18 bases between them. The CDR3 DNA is TGTGCCAGCAGCCCCGAATCTAGCGCATCTAACAATGAGCAGTTCTTC. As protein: CASSPESSASNNEQFF.

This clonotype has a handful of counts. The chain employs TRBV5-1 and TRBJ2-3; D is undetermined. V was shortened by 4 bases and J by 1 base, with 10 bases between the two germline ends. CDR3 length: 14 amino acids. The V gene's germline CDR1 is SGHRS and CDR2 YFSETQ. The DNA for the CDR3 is TGCGCCAGCAGCACCCAAGGAGGCACAGATACGCAGTATTTT. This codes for CASSTQGGTDTQYF.

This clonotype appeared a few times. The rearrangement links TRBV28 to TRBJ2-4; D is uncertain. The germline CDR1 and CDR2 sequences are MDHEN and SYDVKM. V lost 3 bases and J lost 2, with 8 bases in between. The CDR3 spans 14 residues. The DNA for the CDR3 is TGTGCCAGCAGTTTGCCGGAATCCAAAAACATTCAGTACTTC. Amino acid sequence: CASSLPESKNIQYF. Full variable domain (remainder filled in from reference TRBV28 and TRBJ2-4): DVKVTQSSRYLVKRTGEKVFLECVQDMDHENMFWYRQDPGLGLRLIYFSYDVKMKEKGDIPEGYSVSREKKERFSLILESASTNQTSMYLCASSLPESKNIQYFGAGTRLSVL.

DNA for the CDR3: TGCGCCAGCAGCTTAGGACAGGGACGGTGGGAGCAGTTCTTC. Translating it yields CASSLGQGRWEQFF. V usage is TRBV5-1 and J usage is TRBJ2-1, with 8 bases aligning to TRBD1. J lost 10 bases, V lost 2 bases, and 8 bases had no gene match. Germline V CDR1 and CDR2: SGHRS, YFSETQ. This CDR3 has 14 residues.

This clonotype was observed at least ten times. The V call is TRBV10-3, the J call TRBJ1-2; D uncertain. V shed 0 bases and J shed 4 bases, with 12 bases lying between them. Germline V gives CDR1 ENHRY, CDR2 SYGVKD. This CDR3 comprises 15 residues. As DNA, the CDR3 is TGTGCCATCAGTGAGTCGATGGCGGGATCCTATGGCTACACCTTC. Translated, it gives CAISESMAGSYGYTF.

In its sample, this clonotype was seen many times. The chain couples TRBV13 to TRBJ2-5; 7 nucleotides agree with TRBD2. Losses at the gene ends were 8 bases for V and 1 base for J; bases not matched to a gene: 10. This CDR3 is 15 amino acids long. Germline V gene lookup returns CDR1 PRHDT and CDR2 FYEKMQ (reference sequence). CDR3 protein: CASLASGDFQETQYF. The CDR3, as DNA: TGTGCCAGCCTCGCTAGCGGAGACTTCCAAGAGACCCAGTACTTC.

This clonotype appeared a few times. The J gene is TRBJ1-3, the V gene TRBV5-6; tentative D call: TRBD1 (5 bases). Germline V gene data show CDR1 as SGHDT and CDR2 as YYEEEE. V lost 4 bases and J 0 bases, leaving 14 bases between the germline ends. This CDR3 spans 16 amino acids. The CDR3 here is CASSRRDGLSGNTIYF. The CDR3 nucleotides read TGTGCCAGCAGCCGAAGGGACGGTCTCTCTGGAAACACCATATATTTT.

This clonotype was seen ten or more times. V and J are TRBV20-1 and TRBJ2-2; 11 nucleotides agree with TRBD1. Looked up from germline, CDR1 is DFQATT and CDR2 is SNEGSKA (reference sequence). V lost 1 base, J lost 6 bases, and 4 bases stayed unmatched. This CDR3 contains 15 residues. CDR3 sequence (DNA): TGCAGTGCTAGAGTGGGGACAGGGGGACCCGGGGAGCTGTTTTTT. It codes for CSARVGTGGPGELFF.

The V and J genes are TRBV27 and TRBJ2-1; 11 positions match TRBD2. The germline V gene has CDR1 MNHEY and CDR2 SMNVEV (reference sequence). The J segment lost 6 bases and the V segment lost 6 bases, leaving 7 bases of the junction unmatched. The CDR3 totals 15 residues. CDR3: CASSLAGGTFNEQFF. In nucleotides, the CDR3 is TGTGCCAGCAGCTTAGCGGGAGGGACATTCAATGAGCAGTTCTTC.

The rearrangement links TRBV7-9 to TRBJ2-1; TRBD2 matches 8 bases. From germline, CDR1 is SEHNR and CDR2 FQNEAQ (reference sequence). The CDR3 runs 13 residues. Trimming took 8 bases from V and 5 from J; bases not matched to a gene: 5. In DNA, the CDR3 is TGTGCCAGCCAAACCGGGGGGGACAATGAGCAGTTCTTC. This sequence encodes CASQTGGDNEQFF. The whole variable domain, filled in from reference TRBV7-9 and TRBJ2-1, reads DTGVSQNPRHKITKRGQNVTFRCDPISEHNRLYWYRQTLGQGPEFLTYFQNEAQLEKSRLLSDRFSAERPKGSFSTLEIQRTEQGDSAMYLCASQTGGDNEQFFGPGTRLTVL.